The 8 T cell receptor beta chains listed next were all sequenced from one sample in a study of blood T cell repertoires in COVID-19. Here immunoSEQ multiplex PCR was the method, and the copy in TCRdb shows in-frame clones only, minus some. Altogether a few hundred thousand clones are present, 86% being singletons, with the ten largest covering 2% to 2.5%. Specimen: peripheral blood. Receptors originate from a woman between 45 and 65 years old with acute or convalescent COVID-19.

The chain combines TRBV18 with TRBJ2-5, with TRBD2 identical over 8 bases. The CDR3 has 15 residues. CDR1 is KGHSH, CDR2 LQKENI, per germline. V gave up 1 base and J gave up 5 bases; unmatched junction bases: 6. The CDR3: CASSPLSGSVETQYF. The DNA of the CDR3 is TGTGCCAGCTCACCACTCAGCGGGAGTGTTGAGACCCAGTACTTC.

The V gene is TRBV29-1, the J gene TRBJ2-5, with D possibly being TRBD2 (5 bases). The CDR3 sequence is 12 residues long. The ends were cut back, 4 bases at V and 2 bases at J, with 8 bases in the middle. CDR1 and CDR2 (germline): SQVTM, ANQGSEA. This chain's CDR3 is CSVGELQETQYF. The DNA of the CDR3 is TGCAGCGTTGGGGAGCTTCAAGAGACCCAGTACTTC. Variable domain in full (rest from reference TRBV29-1 and TRBJ2-5): SAVISQKPSRDICQRGTSLTIQCQVDSQVTMMFWYRQQPGQSLTLIATANQGSEATYESGFVIDKFPISRPNLTFSTLTVSNMSPEDSSIYLCSVGELQETQYFGPGTRLLVL.

The gene calls are TRBV18 and TRBJ1-1, with 8 bases fitting TRBD1. V gave up 8 bases and J gave up 1 base; unmatched junction bases: 3. CDR3 size: 13 residues. Germline V gives CDR1 KGHSH, CDR2 LQKENI. Here the CDR3 reads CASRTGRNTEAFF. Written as DNA, the CDR3 is TGTGCCAGCCGGACAGGGAGGAACACTGAAGCTTTCTTT.

The rearrangement joins TRBV30 to TRBJ2-1; TRBD2 is a possible D gene (5 bases). Germline-derived CDR1 and CDR2 are GTSNPN and SVGIG (reference sequence). The V end lost 2 bases, the J end lost 0 bases, and 11 bases lay between the germline ends. The CDR3 spans 15 residues. For the CDR3, the DNA is TGTGCCTGGAGTTTAGCGCGAAGCTCCTACAATGAGCAGTTCTTC. As protein: CAWSLARSSYNEQFF.

In its sample, this clone was seen a few times. CDR3 sequence reads: CASRQVNTGELFF. CDR3 bases: TGTGCCAGTAGACAGGTGAACACCGGGGAGCTGTTTTTT. The rearrangement links TRBV19 to TRBJ2-2, with D perhaps matching TRBD1 (5 bases). CDR1 is LNHDA, CDR2 SQIVND, per germline (reference sequence). V dropped 6 bases and J dropped 1 base, with 6 bases sitting between them. The CDR3 totals 13 residues.

The rearrangement links TRBV24-1 to TRBJ2-1; 11 bases are shared with TRBD2. The CDR3 is 14 amino acids. CDR1 and CDR2 (germline): KGHDR, SFDVKD. Trimming cost V 4 bases and J 10 bases; bases outside gene matches: 5. The CDR3 bases are TGTGCCACCAGTGACCCCGGGACTAGCGGAGAGCAGTTCTTC. Its protein is CATSDPGTSGEQFF.

The V call is TRBV4-3, the J call TRBJ2-3, with TRBD2 as a possible D gene (5 bases). Trimming cost V 0 bases and J 0 bases, with 13 bases left between them. This CDR3 comprises 17 residues. Germline assignment: CDR1 LGHNA and CDR2 YSLEER. The CDR3 region has the DNA TGCGCCAGCAGCCAAGAAGGTTGGACTTCTAGCACAGATACGCAGTATTTT. This gives the protein CASSQEGWTSSTDTQYF.

This chain connects TRBV5-8 to TRBJ2-1, with TRBD2 matching over 7 bases. CDR1 and CDR2 from the germline V gene are SGHTS and YDEGEE. Trimming took 2 bases from V and 0 from J; bases not matched to a gene: 14. This CDR3 contains 19 residues. The CDR3 spells CASSLGLAVRISSYNEQFF. CDR3 nucleotides: TGTGCCAGCAGCTTAGGGCTAGCGGTCCGTATAAGCTCCTACAATGAGCAGTTCTTC.